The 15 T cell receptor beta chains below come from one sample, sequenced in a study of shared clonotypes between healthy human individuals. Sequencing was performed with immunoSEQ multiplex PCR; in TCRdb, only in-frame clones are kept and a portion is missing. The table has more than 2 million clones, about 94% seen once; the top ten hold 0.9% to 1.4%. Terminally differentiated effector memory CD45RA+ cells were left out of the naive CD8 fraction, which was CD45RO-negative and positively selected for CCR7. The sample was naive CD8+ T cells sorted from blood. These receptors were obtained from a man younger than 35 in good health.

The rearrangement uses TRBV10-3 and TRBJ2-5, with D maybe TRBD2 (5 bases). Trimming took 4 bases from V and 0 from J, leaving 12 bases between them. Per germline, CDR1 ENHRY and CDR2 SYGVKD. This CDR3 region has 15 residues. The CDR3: CAISVLGINQETQYF. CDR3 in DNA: TGTGCCATCAGTGTACTCGGGATCAACCAAGAGACCCAGTACTTC.

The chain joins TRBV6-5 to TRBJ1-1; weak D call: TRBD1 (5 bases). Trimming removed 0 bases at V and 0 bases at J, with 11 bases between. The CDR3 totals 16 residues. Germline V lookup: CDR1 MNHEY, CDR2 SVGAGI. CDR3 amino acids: CASSYSGPEMNTEAFF. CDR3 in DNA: TGTGCCAGCAGTTACTCGGGGCCTGAAATGAACACTGAAGCTTTCTTT.

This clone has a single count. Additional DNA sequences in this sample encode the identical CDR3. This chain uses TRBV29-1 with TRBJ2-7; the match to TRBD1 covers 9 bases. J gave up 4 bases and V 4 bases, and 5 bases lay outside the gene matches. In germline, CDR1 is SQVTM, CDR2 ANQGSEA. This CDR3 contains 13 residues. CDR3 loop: CSVAPGQGYEQYF. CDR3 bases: TGCAGCGTTGCCCCCGGACAGGGGTACGAGCAGTACTTC.

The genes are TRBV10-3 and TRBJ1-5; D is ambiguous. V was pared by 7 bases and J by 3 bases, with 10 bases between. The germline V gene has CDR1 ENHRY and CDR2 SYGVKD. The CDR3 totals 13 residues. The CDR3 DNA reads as TGTGCCATCACACCGGGGTTCAATCAGCCCCAGCATTTT. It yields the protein CAITPGFNQPQHF.

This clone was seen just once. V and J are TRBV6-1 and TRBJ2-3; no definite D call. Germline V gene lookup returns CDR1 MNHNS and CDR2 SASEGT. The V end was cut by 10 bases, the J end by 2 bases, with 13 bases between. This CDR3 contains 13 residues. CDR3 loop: CATSGVHTDTQYF. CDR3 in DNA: TGTGCCACCTCTGGGGTCCACACAGATACGCAGTATTTT.

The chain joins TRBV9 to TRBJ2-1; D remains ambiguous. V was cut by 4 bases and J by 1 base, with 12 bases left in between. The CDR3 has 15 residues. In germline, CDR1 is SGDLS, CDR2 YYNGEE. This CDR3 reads CASSSVPGSYNEQFF. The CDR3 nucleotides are TGTGCCAGCAGCTCCGTGCCGGGTTCCTACAATGAGCAGTTCTTC.

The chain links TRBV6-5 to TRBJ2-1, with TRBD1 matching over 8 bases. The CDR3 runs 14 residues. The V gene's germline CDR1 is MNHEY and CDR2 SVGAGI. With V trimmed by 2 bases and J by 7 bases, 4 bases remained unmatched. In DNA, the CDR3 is TGTGCCAGCAGTTACCCAGGGGGCTTTAATGAGCAGTTCTTC. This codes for CASSYPGGFNEQFF.

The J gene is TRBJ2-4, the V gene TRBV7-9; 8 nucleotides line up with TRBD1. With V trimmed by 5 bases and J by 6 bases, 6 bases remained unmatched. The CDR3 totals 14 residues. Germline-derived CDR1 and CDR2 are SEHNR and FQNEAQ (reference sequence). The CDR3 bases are TGTGCCAGCAGCCCTACGACAGGGGCAAACATTCAGTACTTC. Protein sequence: CASSPTTGANIQYF.

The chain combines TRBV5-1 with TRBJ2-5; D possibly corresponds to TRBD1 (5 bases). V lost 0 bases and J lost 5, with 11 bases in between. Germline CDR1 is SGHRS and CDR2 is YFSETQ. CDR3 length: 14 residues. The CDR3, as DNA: TGCGCCAGCAGCTTGGAAGGTTCAGGGGAGACCCAGTACTTC. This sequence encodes CASSLEGSGETQYF.

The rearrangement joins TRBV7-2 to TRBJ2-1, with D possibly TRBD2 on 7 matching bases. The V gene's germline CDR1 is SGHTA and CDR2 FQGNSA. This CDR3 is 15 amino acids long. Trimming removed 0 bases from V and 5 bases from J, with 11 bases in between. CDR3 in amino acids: CASSLAGGLHNEQFF. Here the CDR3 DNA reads TGTGCCAGCAGCTTAGCGGGGGGGCTCCACAATGAGCAGTTCTTC.

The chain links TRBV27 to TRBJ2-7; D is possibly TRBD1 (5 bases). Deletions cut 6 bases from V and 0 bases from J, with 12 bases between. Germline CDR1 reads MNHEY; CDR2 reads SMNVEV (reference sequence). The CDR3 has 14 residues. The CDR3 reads CASSPGHPSYEQYF. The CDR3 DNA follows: TGTGCCAGCAGCCCCGGACATCCCTCCTACGAGCAGTACTTC.

The CDR3 spells CASSQVTNTEAFF. CDR3 in DNA: TGCGCCAGCAGCCAAGTTACGAACACTGAAGCTTTCTTT. This rearrangement joins TRBV4-3 to TRBJ1-1, with D unclear. V dropped 1 base and J dropped 1 base, with 4 bases sitting between them. Germline loops: CDR1 LGHNA, CDR2 YSLEER. The length of the CDR3 is 13 residues.

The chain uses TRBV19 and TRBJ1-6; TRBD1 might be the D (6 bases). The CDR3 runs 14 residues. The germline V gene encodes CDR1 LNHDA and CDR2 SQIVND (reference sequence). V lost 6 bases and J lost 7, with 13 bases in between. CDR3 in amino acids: CASSWGQGNSPLHF. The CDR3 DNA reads TGTGCCAGTAGCTGGGGGCAGGGGAATTCACCCCTCCACTTT.

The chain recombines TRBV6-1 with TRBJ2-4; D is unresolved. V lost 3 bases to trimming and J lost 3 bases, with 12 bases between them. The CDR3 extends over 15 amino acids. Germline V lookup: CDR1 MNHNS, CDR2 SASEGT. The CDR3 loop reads CASSDSNGDKNIQYF. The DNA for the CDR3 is TGTGCCAGCAGTGACTCGAATGGGGACAAAAACATTCAGTACTTC.

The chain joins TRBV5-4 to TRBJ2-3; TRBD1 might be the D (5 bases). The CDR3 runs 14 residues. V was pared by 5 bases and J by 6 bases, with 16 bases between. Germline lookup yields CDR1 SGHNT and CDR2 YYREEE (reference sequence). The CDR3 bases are TGTGCCAGCAGTCGGTGGGGCCTTAGCGATACGCAGTATTTT. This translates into CASSRWGLSDTQYF.